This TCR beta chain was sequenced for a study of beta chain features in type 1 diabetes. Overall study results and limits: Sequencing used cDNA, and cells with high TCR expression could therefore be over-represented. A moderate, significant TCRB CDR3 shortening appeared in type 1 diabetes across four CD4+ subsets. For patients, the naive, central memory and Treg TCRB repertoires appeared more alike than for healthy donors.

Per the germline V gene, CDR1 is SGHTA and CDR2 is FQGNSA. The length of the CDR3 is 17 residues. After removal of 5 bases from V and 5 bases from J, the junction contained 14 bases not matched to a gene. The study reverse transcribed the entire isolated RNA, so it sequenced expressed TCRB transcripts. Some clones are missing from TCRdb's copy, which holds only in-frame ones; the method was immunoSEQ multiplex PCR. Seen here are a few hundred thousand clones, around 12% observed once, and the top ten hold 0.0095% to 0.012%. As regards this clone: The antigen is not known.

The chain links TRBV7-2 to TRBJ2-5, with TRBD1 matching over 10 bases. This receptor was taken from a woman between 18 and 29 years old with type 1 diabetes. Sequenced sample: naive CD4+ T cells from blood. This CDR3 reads CASSRPRQGARYETQYF. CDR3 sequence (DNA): TGTGCCAGCAGCCGCCCCAGACAGGGGGCGCGGTATGAGACCCAGTACTTC.